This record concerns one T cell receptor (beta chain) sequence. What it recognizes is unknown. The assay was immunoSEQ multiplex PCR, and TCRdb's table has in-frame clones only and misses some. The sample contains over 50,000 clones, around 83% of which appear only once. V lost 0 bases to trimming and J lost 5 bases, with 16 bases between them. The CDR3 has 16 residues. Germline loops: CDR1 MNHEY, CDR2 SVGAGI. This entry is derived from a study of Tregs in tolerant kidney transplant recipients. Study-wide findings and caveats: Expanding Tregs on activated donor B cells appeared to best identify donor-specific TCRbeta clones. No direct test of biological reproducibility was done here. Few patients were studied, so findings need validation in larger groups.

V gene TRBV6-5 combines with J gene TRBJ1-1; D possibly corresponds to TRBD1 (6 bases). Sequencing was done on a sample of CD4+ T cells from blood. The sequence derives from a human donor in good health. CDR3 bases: TGTGCCAGCAGTTACTCGAAAGGGGGGGTAAGAACTGAAGCTTTCTTT. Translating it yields CASSYSKGGVRTEAFF.